A selection of T cell receptor beta chains follows, all from one sample in a study of STAT5B mutations in CD4+ large granular lymphocyte leukemia. Sequenced by immunoSEQ multiplex PCR; TCRdb stores in-frame clones only, minus some. The sample lists over 30,000 clones, around 76% seen once, with over 6% in the top ten. Sequencing input: CD4+ T cells from blood buffy coats. These receptor sequences come from a human donor in good health. The CDR3 runs from the conserved cysteine through the conserved F or W. The D gene is left open where the match is weak. For some rows the clone size is stated as once, few or many, or as a class when expanded; others skip it.

v_gene,d_gene,j_gene,len,abundance,CDR3nt,CDR3aa
TRBV2,TRBD2,TRBJ2-1,15,-,TGTGCCAGCAATTCCCGACTAGCGGCCTACAATGAGCAGTTCTTC,CASNSRLAAYNEQFF
TRBV18,-,TRBJ2-7,14,-,TGTGCCAGCTCCCCGACCGGACAGCCCTACGAGCAGTACTTC,CASSPTGQPYEQYF
TRBV19,TRBD1,TRBJ2-3,16,-,TGTGCCAGTAGCCCTTTGGACAGGGTAAGCACAGATACGCAGTATTTT,CASSPLDRVSTDTQYF
TRBV27,-,TRBJ2-3,14,-,TGTGCCAGCAGAACAATGAACAGGGTAGATACGCAGTATTTT,CASRTMNRVDTQYF
TRBV5-1,TRBD1,TRBJ2-1,16,-,TGCGCCAGCAGCTTGGCGGCCCCGGGACAGGGAGATGAGCAGTTCTTC,CASSLAAPGQGDEQFF
TRBV11-3,TRBD2,TRBJ2-3,16,-,TGTGCCAGCAGCTTCGGACTAGCGGGAAGCACAGATACGCAGTATTTT,CASSFGLAGSTDTQYF
TRBV4-3,-,TRBJ2-7,17,-,TGCGCCAGCAGCCCCTACACCGGGAACCAAGGGGCCTACGAGCAGTACTTC,CASSPYTGNQGAYEQYF
TRBV29-1,TRBD1,TRBJ1-2,12,-,TGCAGCGGTGAGACAGGGGGTTATGGCTACACCTTC,CSGETGGYGYTF
TRBV5-6,-,TRBJ2-7,14,once,TGTGCCAGCAGCTTCGGTCAGGGTGTCTACGAGCAGTACTTC,CASSFGQGVYEQYF
TRBV19,-,TRBJ1-1,14,medium-sized,TGTGCCAGTCGCCCACCTCCGACGGGAACTGAAGCTTTCTTT,CASRPPPTGTEAFF
TRBV5-6,-,TRBJ1-2,11,-,TGTGCCAGCAGCCTAGGGTTTGGCTACACCTTC,CASSLGFGYTF
TRBV18,TRBD1,TRBJ1-2,16,-,TGTGCCAGCTCACCACCTCCGGGACAGGGGGCCTATGGCTACACCTTC,CASSPPPGQGAYGYTF
TRBV27,-,TRBJ2-6,16,-,TGTGCCAGCAGTCTGGCGGGTGCTTCTGGGGCCAACGTCCTGACTTTC,CASSLAGASGANVLTF
TRBV6-1,-,TRBJ1-1,13,-,TGTGCCAGCACCTACAGGGCTATTGCTGAAGCTTTCTTT,CASTYRAIAEAFF
TRBV5-8,-,TRBJ2-3,15,-,TGTGCCAGCAGCTTGGCCGGGGTGAAGGAGTATACGCAGTATTTT,CASSLAGVKEYTQYF
TRBV19,-,TRBJ1-3,16,-,TGTGCCAGTAGACTCGGGACCCTCTTCTCTGGAAACACCATATATTTT,CASRLGTLFSGNTIYF
TRBV11-2,TRBD1,TRBJ2-7,13,-,TGTGCCAGCAGCTTAGGGACAGGGGGCGAGCAGTACTTC,CASSLGTGGEQYF
TRBV18,TRBD1,TRBJ2-2,14,-,TGTGCCAGCTCACCAGACAGGGGCACCGGGGAGCTGTTTTTT,CASSPDRGTGELFF
TRBV7-9,TRBD2,TRBJ2-1,18,-,TGTGCCAGCAGCTTGGAGGGGATTAGCGGGAGGAGGTTTAATGAGCAGTTCTTC,CASSLEGISGRRFNEQFF
TRBV7-9,TRBD1,TRBJ2-3,14,-,TGTGCCAGCAGCGGACAGGGGAGTGCAGATACGCAGTATTTT,CASSGQGSADTQYF
TRBV2,-,TRBJ1-5,14,-,TGTGCCAGCAGTACGGACGGCGCTAATCAGCCCCAGCATTTT,CASSTDGANQPQHF
TRBV5-5,TRBD1,TRBJ1-2,14,-,TGTGCCAGCAGCTGGGGACAGGGGGCGTATGGCTACACCTTC,CASSWGQGAYGYTF
TRBV27,-,TRBJ2-3,16,-,TGTGCCAGCAGGAGGCTATCTCAGGGGATCACAGATACGCAGTATTTT,CASRRLSQGITDTQYF
TRBV6-1,-,TRBJ1-5,16,-,TGTGCCAGCAGTGAATTTGGGGGGCTTAACAATCAGCCCCAGCATTTT,CASSEFGGLNNQPQHF
TRBV5-6,TRBD1,TRBJ1-4,14,-,TGTGCCAGCAGCTTGAGGGGGCTCGGTGAAAAACTGTTTTTT,CASSLRGLGEKLFF
TRBV5-4,-,TRBJ2-7,14,-,TGTGCCAGCAGCCAGGGTACTAGCTCCTACGAGCAGTACTTC,CASSQGTSSYEQYF
TRBV27,-,TRBJ1-5,14,-,TGTGCCAGTGGTAGGGTCCAGGGCAATCAGCCCCAGCATTTT,CASGRVQGNQPQHF
TRBV11-2,-,TRBJ1-1,15,-,TGTGCCAGCAGCTTGCAGGGAAGGGTGAACACTGAAGCTTTCTTT,CASSLQGRVNTEAFF
TRBV7-9,-,TRBJ1-2,14,-,TGTGCCAGCACCACTCCGGGGGTCAACTATGGCTACACCTTC,CASTTPGVNYGYTF
TRBV19,TRBD2,TRBJ2-1,15,-,TGTGCCAGTAGCCGACTAGCGGGAGAGTACAATGAGCAGTTCTTC,CASSRLAGEYNEQFF
TRBV19,TRBD1,TRBJ2-7,16,few,TGTGCCAGTAGCCGCCAGGGACAGGGGGCCGGCTACGAGCAGTACTTC,CASSRQGQGAGYEQYF
TRBV9,-,TRBJ1-4,14,-,TGTGCCAGCAGCGTAACAGCCCAAAATGAAAAACTGTTTTTT,CASSVTAQNEKLFF
TRBV11-2,TRBD1,TRBJ1-1,17,-,TGTGCCAGCAGCCGGGGCAGGGGGTTTGAAAGGGACACTGAAGCTTTCTTT,CASSRGRGFERDTEAFF
TRBV7-2,-,TRBJ1-5,14,few,TGTGCCGTATCGGGCCAGGGGCCGAATCAGCCCCAGCATTTT,CAVSGQGPNQPQHF
TRBV7-2,-,TRBJ2-1,13,few,TGTGCCAGCAGCTTAGTGGGACGGGATGAGCAGTTCTTC,CASSLVGRDEQFF
TRBV5-6,-,TRBJ1-1,15,-,TGTGCCAGCGGGACCCCGAATTTGGCGGGGAGTGAAGCTTTCTTT,CASGTPNLAGSEAFF
TRBV6-6,TRBD2,TRBJ2-5,16,-,TGTGCCAGCAGCCCTACCGGGGGGGGCCCCCAGGAGACCCAGTACTTC,CASSPTGGGPQETQYF
TRBV7-6,-,TRBJ2-7,14,once,TGTGCCAGCAGCACCGCGGGACGGGGCTACGAGCAGTACTTC,CASSTAGRGYEQYF
TRBV7-2,TRBD1,TRBJ1-5,15,-,TGTGCCAGCAGCCCGACAGGGGTTGGCAATCAGCCCCAGCATTTT,CASSPTGVGNQPQHF
TRBV9,-,TRBJ1-6,15,-,TGTGCCAGCAGCCGCCAGGCAGCCCTCCAGGAGACCCTCCACTTT,CASSRQAALQETLHF
TRBV19,TRBD2,TRBJ2-1,15,-,TGTGCCAGTAGTATCATAGCGGGACTTTACAATGAGCAGTTCTTC,CASSIIAGLYNEQFF
TRBV10-3,TRBD1,TRBJ1-2,18,-,TGTGCCATCAGTGCCAGTCCCGGGACAGGGAGCTCTAACTATGGCTACACCTTC,CAISASPGTGSSNYGYTF